This T cell receptor beta chain was documented in a study of human T cells and chemical hapten exposure. Study information: Read at 6 days, the patch tests placed 0.01% DPC on the upper back.

Of note for this clonotype: What it recognizes is unknown.

Time point noted: patch test 1, 2 weeks after DPC sensitization. This sample's treatment: therapeutic diphenylcyclopropenone sensitization with weekly scalp DPC. Every patch test was put on after a blood sample was taken. Study-wide findings and caveats: Controls formed significantly fewer large CDR3 similarity clusters than expanded TCRs did.

Germline CDR1 reads DFQATT; CDR2 reads SNEGSKA (reference sequence). This CDR3 spans 15 amino acids. The V gene lost 4 bases and the J gene lost 0 bases, with 10 bases spanning the gap. The library attached unique molecular identifiers to individual cDNA molecules. Using its own MiXCR run on the RACE reads, TCRdb lists one record per CDR3 protein. Of a few hundred thousand distinct CDR3 sequences listed, 4.8% are singletons. Material: whole blood, obtained in connection with sensitization to the hapten diphenylcyclopropenone (DPC). The V call is TRBV20-1, the J call TRBJ1-6; D not certain. The clonotype comes from a woman in her 50s with alopecia areata. Some clones in this sample may be carry-over from other donors' samples. CDR3 sequence reads: CSAISGSSYNSPLHF. CDR3 nucleotide sequence: TGCAGTGCTATCTCTGGAAGCTCCTATAATTCACCCCTCCACTTT.